This T cell receptor beta chain was sequenced in a study of shared clonotypes between healthy human individuals. As defined, naive CD8 cells were CD45RO-negative and positively selected for CCR7, with terminally differentiated effector memory CD45RA+ cells excluded. The CDR3 contains 9 residues. The V gene lost 5 bases and the J gene lost 8 bases, with 4 bases spanning the gap. Per the germline V gene, CDR1 is SQVTM and CDR2 is ANQGSEA. TCRdb's copy holds only in-frame clones and misses some; the assay was immunoSEQ multiplex PCR. Among fewer than 850,000 clones listed, about 96% were seen once. Sequencing input: naive CD8+ T cells sorted from blood. This TCR derives from a man in his thirties or forties in good health. The chain carries TRBV29-1 and TRBJ2-1; D gene unclear. DNA of the CDR3: TGCAGCGTTCCAGATGAGCAGTTCTTC. This codes for CSVPDEQFF.